This section outlines one T cell receptor (beta chain) sequence together with its context. V lost 0 bases and J 1 base, leaving 10 bases between the germline ends. The CDR3 extends over 15 amino acids. The germline CDR1 and CDR2 sequences are SGHKS and YYEKEE (reference sequence). The record originates from a study of T-cell reconstitution after alpha-beta-depleted transplantation in children. Preparation of the TCRbeta library used unique molecular identifiers. From the PCR reads, TCRdb called clonotypes with MiXCR, one entry per CDR3 protein. Of roughly 490,000 distinct CDR3 sequences in the sample, more than 9.5% were seen once.

The sequences come from PBMCs, mostly from graft donor cells, collected 180 days after TCRalphabeta/CD19-depleted stem cell transplant. The receptor was derived from a female patient aged 2 to 10 who had a stem cell transplant for aplastic anemia, so the T cells may come from the graft donor. This sequence joins TRBV5-5 and TRBJ1-1; D possibly corresponds to TRBD1 (5 bases). The CDR3, as DNA: TGTGCCAGCAGCTTGGCAAACAGGACGAACACTGAAGCTTTCTTT. This translates into CASSLANRTNTEAFF. Combining the CDR3 with reference TRBV5-5 and TRBJ1-1 gives the whole variable domain DAGVTQSPTHLIKTRGQQVTLRCSPISGHKSVSWYQQVLGQGPQFIFQYYEKEERGRGNFPDRFSARQFPNYSSELNVNALLLGDSALYLCASSLANRTNTEAFFGQGTRLTVV.